The 2 T cell receptor beta chains below were found in one sample sequenced in a study of T cell responses to AZD1222 COVID-19 vaccine. The protocol was immunoSEQ multiplex PCR, while the TCRdb copy is restricted to in-frame clones and leaves out a portion. The repertoire holds 120,000 or so clones, with approximately 90% as singletons. Sequencing was performed on peripheral blood, taken 28 days after the second dose of the MenACWY control vaccine. These receptors were obtained from an adult who received the MenACWY meningococcal vaccine as a control.

V usage is TRBV2 and J usage is TRBJ2-3; 8 bases are shared with TRBD1. Losses at the gene ends were 8 bases for V and 4 bases for J; bases not matched to a gene: 11. This CDR3 contains 15 residues. Germline V lookup: CDR1 SNHLY, CDR2 FYNNEI. The CDR3 here is CASCPGTGSADTQYF. The CDR3 bases are TGTGCCAGCTGTCCCGGGACAGGTTCTGCAGATACGCAGTATTTT. Filled out from reference TRBV2 and TRBJ2-3, the complete variable domain reads EPEVTQTPSHQVTQMGQEVILRCVPISNHLYFYWYRQILGQKVEFLVSFYNNEISEKSEIFDDQFSVERPDGSNFTLKIRSTKLEDSAMYFCASCPGTGSADTQYFGPGTRLTVL.

The V call is TRBV28, the J call TRBJ1-5; D is unresolved. This CDR3 is 16 amino acids long. V was cut by 7 bases and J by 2 bases, with 18 bases left in between. Germline CDR1 reads MDHEN; CDR2 reads SYDVKM. CDR3 residues: CASKSSGAGGNQPQHF. The CDR3 coding sequence is TGTGCCAGCAAATCCAGTGGTGCCGGGGGCAATCAGCCCCAGCATTTT.